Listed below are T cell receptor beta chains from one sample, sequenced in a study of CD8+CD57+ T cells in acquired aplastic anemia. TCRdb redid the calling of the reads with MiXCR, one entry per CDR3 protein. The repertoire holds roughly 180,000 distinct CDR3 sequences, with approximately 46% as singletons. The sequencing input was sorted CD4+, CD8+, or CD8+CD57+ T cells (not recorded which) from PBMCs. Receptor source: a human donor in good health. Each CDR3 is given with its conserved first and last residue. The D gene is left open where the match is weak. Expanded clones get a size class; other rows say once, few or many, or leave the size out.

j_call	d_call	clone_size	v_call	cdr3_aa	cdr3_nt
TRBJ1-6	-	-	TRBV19	CASSRPVRHYNSPLHF	TGTGCCAGTAGTCGGCCCGTACGCCACTATAATTCGCCCCTCCACTTT
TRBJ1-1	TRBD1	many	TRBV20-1	CSASTGQPTEAFF	TGCAGTGCGTCGACAGGGCAACCGACTGAAGCTTTCTTT
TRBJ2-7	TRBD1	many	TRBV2	CASKDRGLDSYEQYF	TGTGCCAGCAAGGACAGGGGCCTAGACTCCTACGAGCAGTACTTC
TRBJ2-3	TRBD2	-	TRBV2	CASRELSGSTQYF	TGTGCCAGCAGGGAACTTAGCGGGAGTACGCAGTATTTT
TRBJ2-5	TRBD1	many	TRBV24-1	CATSDGGQGALETQYF	TGTGCCACCAGTGATGGCGGACAGGGGGCTTTAGAGACCCAGTACTTC
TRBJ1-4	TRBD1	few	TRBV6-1	CASSDGQVNNEKLFF	TGTGCCAGCAGTGATGGACAGGTCAATAATGAAAAACTGTTTTTT
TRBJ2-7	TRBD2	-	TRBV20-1	CSALKSAGGPHEQYF	TGCAGTGCCCTCAAAAGTGCGGGAGGGCCCCACGAGCAGTACTTC
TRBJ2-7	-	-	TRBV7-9	CASSPLPPTSEQYF	TGTGCCAGCAGCCCGCTGCCACCGACTAGTGAGCAGTACTTC
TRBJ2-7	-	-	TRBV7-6	CASSPGTWDEQYF	TGTGCCAGCAGCCCTGGGACTTGGGACGAGCAGTACTTC
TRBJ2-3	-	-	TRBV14	CASSPFTDTQYF	TGTGCCAGCAGTCCCTTCACAGATACGCAGTATTTT
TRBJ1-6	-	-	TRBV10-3	CAISGAGTGNSPLHF	TGTGCCATCAGTGGCGCCGGGACGGGCAATTCACCCCTCCACTTT
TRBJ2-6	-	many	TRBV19	CASTSTGSGANVLTF	TGTGCCAGTACCTCTACAGGGTCTGGGGCCAACGTCCTGACTTTC
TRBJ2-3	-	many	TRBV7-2	CASSLVPLRGDTQYF	TGTGCCAGCAGCTTAGTGCCCCTTCGGGGAGATACGCAGTATTTT
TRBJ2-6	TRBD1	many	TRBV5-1	CASSSWTGTGANVLTF	TGCGCCAGCAGCAGTTGGACAGGGACTGGGGCCAACGTCCTGACTTTC
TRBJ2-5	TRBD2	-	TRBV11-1	CASSLTSEGAGGRETQYF	TGTGCCAGCAGCTTAACCTCGGAGGGGGCGGGGGGGCGAGAGACCCAGTACTTC
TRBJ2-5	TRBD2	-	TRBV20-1	CSALTSGGQETQYF	TGCAGTGCTCTCACTAGCGGGGGGCAAGAGACCCAGTACTTC
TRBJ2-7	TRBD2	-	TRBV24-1	CATSVSGSGEQYF	TGTGCCACCAGTGTTAGCGGGAGTGGCGAGCAGTACTTC
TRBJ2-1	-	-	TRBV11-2	CASSLTITHYNEQFF	TGTGCCAGCAGCTTAACAATCACCCATTACAATGAGCAGTTCTTC
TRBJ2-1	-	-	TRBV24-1	CATSDVTRGVYERFF	TGTGCCACCAGTGATGTGACAAGGGGAGTATATGAACGGTTCTTC
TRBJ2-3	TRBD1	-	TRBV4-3	CASSQYKQGASTDTQYF	TGCGCCAGCAGCCAATATAAACAGGGGGCGAGCACAGATACGCAGTATTTT
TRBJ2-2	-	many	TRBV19	CASSMGGLVTGELFF	TGTGCCTCCTCGATGGGGGGGCTGGTCACCGGGGAGCTGTTTTTT
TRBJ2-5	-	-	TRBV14	CASSQPGLGTQYF	TGTGCCAGCAGCCAACCGGGGTTGGGGACCCAGTACTTC